The rows below give T cell receptor beta chains drawn from one sample of a study of T cell responses to AZD1222 COVID-19 vaccine. The protocol was immunoSEQ multiplex PCR, while the TCRdb copy is restricted to in-frame clones and leaves out a portion. Counted here are about 100,000 clones, about nine tenths occurring once; the ten biggest clones make up more than 1.5%. The sequencing here drew on peripheral blood, taken on day 0 of AZD1222 vaccination. The source is an adult in good health. Each CDR3 is given with its conserved first and last residue. D genes are given only for firm matches. Rows give clone size only sometimes, using once, few, many, or a class for an expanded clone.

abundance,d_gene,j_gene,v_gene,CDR3aa,CDR3nt
-,TRBD1,TRBJ1-4,TRBV7-3,CASSQGVNEKLFF,TGTGCCAGCAGCCAGGGGGTTAATGAAAAACTGTTTTTT
-,-,TRBJ1-1,TRBV28,CASSITGNGIVMAWTEAFF,TGTGCCAGCAGTATTACAGGGAACGGAATAGTCATGGCTTGGACTGAAGCTTTCTTT
-,-,TRBJ2-2,TRBV3-1/TRBV3-2,CASSRERGALGRDTGELFF,TGTGCCAGCAGCCGAGAGAGGGGGGCATTAGGGCGGGACACCGGGGAGCTGTTTTTT
once,TRBD2,TRBJ2-3,TRBV7-3,CASSSGLAGRTDTQYF,TGTGCCAGCAGCTCAGGACTAGCGGGCCGCACAGATACGCAGTATTTT
once,-,TRBJ2-2,TRBV3-1/TRBV3-2,CASSTDTGELFF,TGTGCCAGCAGCACAGACACCGGGGAGCTGTTTTTT
-,TRBD1,TRBJ2-7,TRBV2,CASSEHIIGTEYEQYF,TGTGCCAGCAGTGAACATATAATTGGGACAGAGTACGAGCAGTACTTC
-,-,TRBJ2-7,TRBV18,CASSPQTGEQYF,TGTGCCAGCTCACCCCAAACCGGGGAGCAGTACTTC
-,TRBD2,TRBJ2-1,TRBV5-6,CASSLAVGAGFPNEQFF,TGTGCCAGCAGCTTGGCCGTCGGAGCGGGATTTCCCAATGAGCAGTTCTTC
-,-,TRBJ1-1,TRBV30,CAWSVQTAFF,TGTGCCTGGAGTGTACAAACGGCTTTCTTT
-,-,TRBJ1-6,TRBV13,CASSLGAVRGNSPLHF,TGTGCCAGCAGCTTAGGGGCAGTCCGGGGGAATTCACCCCTCCACTTT
-,TRBD1,TRBJ1-5,TRBV6-5,CASSTGTGSNQPQHF,TGTGCCAGCAGTACAGGGACAGGTAGCAATCAGCCCCAGCATTTT
-,-,TRBJ2-6,TRBV27,CASSLGGDGANVLTF,TGTGCCAGCAGTTTAGGGGGCGATGGGGCCAACGTCCTGACTTTC
once,-,TRBJ1-2,TRBV6-5,CASSYSWQGTYGYTF,TGTGCCAGCAGTTACTCTTGGCAGGGTACCTATGGCTACACCTTC
-,TRBD2,TRBJ2-7,TRBV18,CASSPSGRASEQYF,TGTGCCAGCTCACCTAGCGGGAGGGCGAGCGAGCAGTACTTC
-,-,TRBJ2-7,TRBV21-1,CAESGRISYEQYF,TGTGCCGAAAGCGGGAGGATCTCCTACGAGCAGTACTTC
-,-,TRBJ2-1,TRBV12-3/TRBV12-4,CASSTNLNEQFF,TGTGCCAGCAGTACAAACCTGAATGAGCAGTTCTTC
-,TRBD2,TRBJ2-3,TRBV9,CASSPRLTSGSRDTQYF,TGTGCCAGCAGCCCTCGTTTGACTAGCGGGAGTCGGGATACGCAGTATTTT
-,TRBD1,TRBJ1-6,TRBV18,CASSAGQNNSPLHF,TGTGCCAGCTCAGCGGGACAGAATAATTCACCCCTCCACTTT
-,-,TRBJ1-2,TRBV2,CASSPGDYGYTF,TGTGCCAGCAGTCCGGGGGACTATGGCTACACCTTC
-,-,TRBJ1-3,TRBV28,CASSQHTQGNTIYF,TGTGCCAGCAGTCAACACACACAGGGAAACACCATATATTTT
few,-,TRBJ2-7,TRBV18,CASSHSYEQYF,TGTGCCAGCTCACACTCCTACGAGCAGTACTTC
few,-,TRBJ1-2,TRBV14,CASSQVGNYGYTF,TGTGCCAGCAGCCAAGTGGGGAACTATGGCTACACCTTC
-,-,TRBJ2-7,TRBV7-8,CASSLALREQYF,TGTGCCAGCAGCTTAGCTCTGCGGGAGCAGTACTTC
once,TRBD1,TRBJ1-6,TRBV6-5,CASRPRTGSSPLHF,TGTGCCAGCAGACCTAGGACAGGGAGCTCACCCCTCCACTTT
-,-,TRBJ2-2,TRBV12-3/TRBV12-4,CASSLGLAGELFF,TGTGCCAGCAGTTTAGGACTCGCCGGGGAGCTGTTTTTT
once,TRBD2,TRBJ2-1,TRBV2,CASSAAGTSGIYNEQFF,TGTGCCAGCAGTGCTGCTGGGACTAGCGGGATATACAATGAGCAGTTCTTC
-,-,TRBJ2-2,TRBV10-3,CAINKDGRTGELFF,TGTGCCATCAACAAAGATGGCCGCACCGGGGAGCTGTTTTTT
-,TRBD1,TRBJ1-5,TRBV19,CASSPGGGQPQHF,TGTGCCAGTAGTCCAGGGGGCGGCCAGCCCCAGCATTTT
-,-,TRBJ1-4,TRBV30,CAWRGANEKLFF,TGTGCCTGGAGAGGGGCTAATGAAAAACTGTTTTTT
-,TRBD2,TRBJ2-1,TRBV3-1/TRBV3-2,CASSQEGGREDEQFF,TGTGCCAGCAGCCAGGAAGGCGGGAGGGAGGACGAGCAGTTCTTC
-,TRBD1,TRBJ1-3,TRBV30,CAWSIRDRDQGNTIYF,TGTGCCTGGAGTATCCGGGACAGGGATCAGGGAAACACCATATATTTT
-,-,TRBJ2-1,TRBV7-8,CASSFRVLNEQFF,TGTGCCAGCAGCTTCAGGGTTTTGAATGAGCAGTTCTTC
-,TRBD1,TRBJ1-6,TRBV10-2,CASSDRGRDSPLHF,TGCGCCAGCAGTGACAGGGGGCGCGATTCACCCCTCCACTTT
-,-,TRBJ2-7,TRBV11-2,CASSLDRGAYEQYF,TGTGCCAGCAGCTTAGATCGGGGTGCCTACGAGCAGTACTTC
-,-,TRBJ1-1,TRBV18,CASSPPNTEKNTEAFF,TGTGCCAGCTCACCACCGAACACGGAAAAGAACACTGAAGCTTTCTTT
-,-,TRBJ2-1,TRBV21-1,CASSKRPLANGLNEQFF,TGTGCCAGCAGCAAACGACCGCTAGCGAATGGTTTGAATGAGCAGTTCTTC
-,TRBD1,TRBJ2-3,TRBV29-1,CSVEVNRGTDTQYF,TGCAGCGTTGAAGTTAACAGGGGAACAGATACGCAGTATTTT